This T cell receptor beta chain originates from a study of CD8 T cells in ankylosing spondylitis. Scientists made TCR beta libraries using quantitative 5'-RACE with molecular barcodes. TCRdb passed the 5' RACE reads through MiXCR, listing each CDR3 protein once. The sample records approximately 400,000 distinct CDR3 sequences, roughly 18% being singletons. Study outcomes and limitations: Clones linked to disease were reported to show significant enrichment in matched ankylosing spondylitis synovial fluid. Disease-linked clones, CD8+, were relatively rare in peripheral blood. A TCR beta motif of eight or nine highly homologous variants seemed to mark ankylosing spondylitis blood. Before this, some motif variants had been reported in reactive arthritis synovial fluid and blood.

Looked up from germline, CDR1 is MNHNS and CDR2 is SASEGT. This CDR3 has 14 residues. Trimming cost V 7 bases and J 7 bases, with 16 bases left between them. Notes on this clonotype: The antigen remains undetermined.

The V gene is TRBV6-1, the J gene TRBJ2-2; D uncertain. Sequences were obtained from blood, either unsorted or a sorted T cell fraction (not recorded which). The source of this sequence is a male donor with ankylosing spondylitis. Here the CDR3 reads CASKQTGLGGELFF. CDR3 coding DNA: TGTGCCAGCAAACAGACCGGGCTCGGCGGGGAGCTGTTTTTT.